The 30 T cell receptor beta chains presented below share a single source sample, sequenced in a study of neurological immune-mediated disorders. TCRdb passed the 5' RACE reads through MiXCR, listing each CDR3 protein once. Among tens of thousands of distinct CDR3 sequences listed, roughly 12% were seen once. The sequenced sample was PBMCs. Every receptor here comes from an older woman in good health.

This clonotype appeared many times. The gene calls are TRBV10-3 and TRBJ2-1; D possibly corresponds to TRBD2 (6 bases). Germline V gene sequence: CDR1 ENHRY, CDR2 SYGVKD. With 2 bases removed from V and 8 bases from J, the gap between germline ends came to 13 bases. There are 14 residues in the CDR3. Written as DNA, the CDR3 is TGTGCCATCAGTGAGACAGCTCGGAGGGATGAGCAGTTCTTC. Its translation: CAISETARRDEQFF.

This rearrangement joins TRBV20-1 to TRBJ1-1; TRBD1 aligns across 11 bases. Germline CDR1 and CDR2: DFQATT and SNEGSKA (reference sequence). The CDR3 is made up of 15 amino acids. The CDR3 loop is CSAPGQGDKNTEAFF. CDR3 DNA sequence: TGCAGCGCACCGGGACAGGGGGACAAAAACACTGAAGCTTTCTTT.

This clonotype was observed many times. This sequence joins TRBV12-3 or TRBV12-4 and TRBJ2-5; D is ambiguous. Trimming stripped 7 bases from V and 1 base from J, with 7 bases between. CDR3 length: 12 amino acids. The DNA for the CDR3 is TGTGCCAGCACCTTAGGCCAAGAGACCCAGTACTTC. This translates into CASTLGQETQYF.

Many counts were recorded for this clonotype. This chain joins TRBV5-1 and TRBJ2-7; D may match TRBD1 or TRBD2 (6 bases each). This CDR3 comprises 13 residues. Trimming pared 1 base from V and 5 bases from J, leaving 10 bases between. Germline V gene sequence: CDR1 SGHRS, CDR2 YFSETQ. CDR3: CASSLLGGNEQYF. CDR3 nucleotide sequence: TGCGCCAGCAGCTTGTTAGGGGGGAACGAGCAGTACTTC.

This clonotype was counted at least ten times. The V gene is TRBV12-3 or TRBV12-4, the J gene TRBJ1-4; unclear D gene. This CDR3 has 15 residues. V lost 4 bases, J lost 0 bases, and 9 bases lay in between. CDR3 amino acids: CASSSPATTNEKLFF. The CDR3 DNA reads TGTGCCAGCAGTTCCCCGGCGACAACTAATGAAAAACTGTTTTTT.

This clonotype showed up many times. V usage is TRBV4-3 and J usage is TRBJ1-1, with D perhaps TRBD1 (6 bases). The CDR3 length is 13 residues. Looked up from germline, CDR1 is LGHNA and CDR2 is YSLEER. The V end was cut by 1 base, the J end by 4 bases, with 7 bases between. The DNA for the CDR3 is TGCGCCAGCAGCCAAGGGGGGGCCACTGAAGCTTTCTTT. It codes for CASSQGGATEAFF.

This clonotype was observed many times. The V call is TRBV14, the J call TRBJ2-3; D assignment may be TRBD1 or TRBD2 (6 bases each). This CDR3 is 15 amino acids long. The V end lost 0 bases, the J end lost 4 bases, and 11 bases lay between the germline ends. From germline, CDR1 is SGHDN and CDR2 FVKESK. The CDR3 DNA follows: TGTGCCAGCAGCCAAGACAGGGGCGGGGCAGATACGCAGTATTTT. Translated, it gives CASSQDRGGADTQYF.

This chain links TRBV4-3 with TRBJ2-3; D gene unclear. The germline CDR1 and CDR2 sequences are LGHNA and YSLEER. This CDR3 comprises 14 residues. Trimming removed 4 bases at V and 1 base at J, with 9 bases between. The CDR3 loop reads CASSPFYGTDTQYF. CDR3 DNA: TGCGCCAGCAGCCCCTTCTACGGCACAGATACGCAGTATTTT.

This clonotype was recorded only once. The CDR3 sequence is CASSLDTGADSYEQYF. DNA for the CDR3: TGTGCCAGCAGCTTGGACACAGGGGCCGACTCCTACGAGCAGTACTTC. This rearrangement joins TRBV5-5 to TRBJ2-7; TRBD1 agrees at 7 bases. The CDR3 extends over 16 amino acids. CDR1 is SGHKS and CDR2 is YYEKEE in the germline V gene (reference sequence). The J segment lost 0 bases and the V segment lost 0 bases, leaving 6 bases of the junction unmatched. The entire variable domain, with the rest obtained from reference TRBV5-5 and TRBJ2-7, is as follows: DAGVTQSPTHLIKTRGQQVTLRCSPISGHKSVSWYQQVLGQGPQFIFQYYEKEERGRGNFPDRFSARQFPNYSSELNVNALLLGDSALYLCASSLDTGADSYEQYFGPGTRLTVT.

This clonotype appeared many times. The V gene is TRBV5-1, the J gene TRBJ1-2; D remains unclear. Germline V gene data show CDR1 as SGHRS and CDR2 as YFSETQ. Between the trimmed V and J ends, which lost 2 bases and 7 bases, there was a span of 21 bases. The CDR3 loop spans 16 amino acids. Here the CDR3 reads CASSLNSEKLVFGYTF. CDR3 sequence (DNA): TGCGCCAGCAGCTTAAACTCCGAAAAATTAGTTTTTGGCTACACCTTC.

This clonotype was observed many times. The gene calls are TRBV6-5 and TRBJ2-7; 8 bases are shared with TRBD1. J lost 5 bases, V lost 6 bases, and 12 bases had no gene match. From germline, CDR1 is MNHEY and CDR2 SVGAGI. The length of the CDR3 is 15 residues. CDR3 amino acids: CASSPTGGGLDEQYF. CDR3 DNA sequence: TGTGCCAGCAGCCCTACAGGGGGTGGCCTCGACGAGCAGTACTTC.

This clonotype has a count of ten or more. V and J are TRBV5-1 and TRBJ2-7, with D tentatively TRBD2 (5 bases). The CDR3 consists of 15 residues. Germline V CDR1 and CDR2: SGHRS, YFSETQ. Trimming took 0 bases from V and 2 from J, leaving 12 bases between them. The CDR3 nucleotides are TGCGCCAGCAGCTTGGCAGGAGGTTTAACCTACGAGCAGTACTTC. Its translation is CASSLAGGLTYEQYF. The whole variable domain, remainder taken from reference TRBV5-1 and TRBJ2-7, is KAGVTQTPRYLIKTRGQQVTLSCSPISGHRSVSWYQQTPGQGLQFLFEYFSETQRNKGNFPGRFSGRQFSNSRSEMNVSTLELGDSALYLCASSLAGGLTYEQYFGPGTRLTVT.

A word on this clonotype: This may come from a read error, since a much larger clone is one base off. The rearrangement uses TRBV18 and TRBJ2-3; no firm D call. The germline CDR1 and CDR2 sequences are KGHSH and LQKENI. The CDR3 is made up of 14 amino acids. Written as DNA, the CDR3 is TGTGCCAGCCCACCAACCCGAAACACAGATACGCAGTATTTT. Encoded protein: CASPPTRNTDTQYF.

This clonotype was observed at least ten times. The V gene is TRBV5-5, the J gene TRBJ2-3; 7 bases match TRBD1. V shed 3 bases, J shed 5 bases, and the junction held 9 bases outside the gene matches. Germline lookup yields CDR1 SGHKS and CDR2 YYEKEE (reference sequence). The CDR3 extends over 15 amino acids. The CDR3 sequence is CASSSGTVPGDTQYF. The CDR3 bases are TGTGCCAGCAGCTCAGGGACAGTACCGGGAGATACGCAGTATTTT.

The rearrangement joins TRBV28 to TRBJ1-5; D is perhaps TRBD1 (5 bases). This CDR3 is built from 14 residues. Germline lookup yields CDR1 MDHEN and CDR2 SYDVKM. The V and J ends lost 11 bases and 5 bases respectively, with 19 bases between them. Here the CDR3 reads CADSPPPTDQPQHF. The DNA of the CDR3 is TGTGCCGACAGTCCCCCCCCGACAGATCAGCCCCAGCATTTT.

This clonotype was recorded at least ten times. This chain joins TRBV15 and TRBJ1-2; weak D call: TRBD1 (6 bases). Germline assignment: CDR1 LNHNV and CDR2 YYDKDF (reference sequence). V dropped 0 bases and J dropped 6 bases, with 14 bases sitting between them. The CDR3 contains 15 residues. The DNA for the CDR3 is TGTGCCACCAGCAGAGAAGCACAGGGTAGGAATGGCTACACCTTC. It encodes CATSREAQGRNGYTF.

This clonotype appeared many times. The rearrangement joins TRBV5-1 to TRBJ2-3; 10 bases align to TRBD1. With V trimmed by 7 bases and J by 1 base, 3 bases remained unmatched. Germline assignment: CDR1 SGHRS and CDR2 YFSETQ. The CDR3 consists of 14 residues. CDR3 coding DNA: TGCGCCAGCCGACAGGGGGCGGGCACAGATACGCAGTATTTT. It encodes CASRQGAGTDTQYF.

Remarks on this clonotype: A much larger clone sits a single nucleotide away, making a read error possible. This chain connects TRBV20-1 to TRBJ2-7; a possible D gene is TRBD2 (6 bases). Germline CDR1 reads DFQATT; CDR2 reads SNEGSKA (reference sequence). This CDR3 region has 13 residues. The CDR3 loop is CSANLAGSYEHYF. CDR3 nucleotides: TGCAGTGCTAATCTGGCGGGGAGCTACGAGCACTACTTC.

This clonotype was observed many times. This chain joins TRBV7-3 and TRBJ2-6, with D possibly matching TRBD1 (6 bases). V was pared by 2 bases and J by 2 bases, with 13 bases between. This CDR3 comprises 17 residues. Germline CDR1 SGHTA, CDR2 FQGTGA. In DNA, the CDR3 is TGTGCCAGCAGCTTAGACAGGTCGTACCCTGGGGCCAACGTCCTGACTTTC. Translating gives CASSLDRSYPGANVLTF.

V and J are TRBV15 and TRBJ1-2; no clear D. The V and J ends lost 1 base and 8 bases respectively, with 11 bases between them. The CDR3 has 13 residues. CDR1 and CDR2 (germline): LNHNV, YYDKDF (reference sequence). As DNA, the CDR3 is TGTGCCACCAGCAGAGCGTGGTTGCGGGGCTACACCTTC. Translation: CATSRAWLRGYTF.

This clonotype was recorded many times. The chain has TRBV4-2 and TRBJ1-1, with D hard to call. CDR3 length equals 15 residues. V lost 2 bases, J lost 1 base, and 11 bases lay in between. Germline lookup yields CDR1 LGHNA and CDR2 YNFKEQ. CDR3 DNA sequence: TGTGCCAGCAGCCAACAGATGGGGAAGAACACTGAAGCTTTCTTT. This gives the protein CASSQQMGKNTEAFF.

This rearrangement joins TRBV4-2 to TRBJ2-7, with a possible D match to TRBD1 (6 bases). CDR3 length: 14 residues. Per the germline V gene, CDR1 is LGHNA and CDR2 is YNFKEQ. The ends were cut back, 4 bases at V and 1 base at J, with 11 bases in the middle. The CDR3 is CASSPEQGSYEQYF. CDR3 coding DNA: TGTGCCAGCAGCCCAGAACAGGGATCCTACGAGCAGTACTTC.

This clonotype was counted many times. The rearrangement links TRBV12-3 or TRBV12-4 to TRBJ2-6; possibly TRBD1 for D (5 bases). V lost 7 bases, J lost 2 bases, and 9 bases lay in between. The CDR3 runs to 14 residues. The CDR3 sequence is CASTWGAGANVLTF. For the CDR3, the DNA is TGTGCCAGCACCTGGGGCGCTGGGGCCAACGTCCTGACTTTC.

This clonotype was recorded at least ten times. V gene TRBV20-1 combines with J gene TRBJ2-7; 11 positions match TRBD2. The germline V gene has CDR1 DFQATT and CDR2 SNEGSKA (reference sequence). The J segment lost 1 base and the V segment lost 2 bases, leaving 4 bases of the junction unmatched. This CDR3 has 15 amino acids. The CDR3 protein is CSARSSGGISYEQYF. Here the CDR3 DNA reads TGCAGTGCTAGATCTAGCGGGGGGATTTCCTACGAGCAGTACTTC.

This clonotype was observed many times. One end of the junction varies from germline; a read error may be responsible. CDR3 coding DNA: TGCAGCGTCGGGACAGGGCAAAGCTCCTACAATGAGCAGTTATTC. This gives the protein CSVGTGQSSYNEQLF. This chain connects TRBV29-1 to TRBJ2-1; 9 positions match TRBD1. Germline loops: CDR1 SQVTM, CDR2 ANQGSEA. The CDR3 sequence is 15 residues long.

This clonotype was detected many times. The CDR3 sequence: CASSSRLAGRTGELFF. DNA for the CDR3: TGTGCCAGCAGCTCAAGACTAGCGGGGAGGACCGGGGAGCTGTTTTTT. This chain joins TRBV7-2 and TRBJ2-2; 11 bases fit TRBD2. V was pared by 4 bases and J by 5 bases, with 6 bases of the junction left unmatched. The CDR3 totals 16 residues. Germline V gives CDR1 SGHTA, CDR2 FQGNSA.

This clonotype was picked up many times. The rearrangement uses TRBV5-5 and TRBJ2-7; TRBD1 is a possible D gene (6 bases). The length of the CDR3 is 13 residues. V lost 2 bases to trimming and J lost 4 bases, with 10 bases between them. In germline, CDR1 is SGHKS, CDR2 YYEKEE (reference sequence). CDR3 bases: TGTGCCAGCAGCTTAGGACAGCTATACGAGCAGTACTTC. Residues: CASSLGQLYEQYF.

There are many counts of this clonotype. This rearrangement joins TRBV6-5 to TRBJ2-7; TRBD1 agrees at 9 bases. Unmatched junction bases numbered 5, after V lost 7 bases and J lost 4 bases. The CDR3 loop spans 13 amino acids. Germline lookup yields CDR1 MNHEY and CDR2 SVGAGI. In DNA form, the CDR3 reads TGTGCCAGCACCGCAGACAGGGGGTACGAGCAGTACTTC. Translation gives CASTADRGYEQYF.

This clonotype was found many times. V is TRBV5-1 and J is TRBJ2-5; D might be TRBD2 (6 bases). Germline assignment: CDR1 SGHRS and CDR2 YFSETQ. With 2 bases removed from V and 1 base from J, the gap between germline ends came to 9 bases. This CDR3 region has 14 residues. CDR3 region: CASSFAGTQETQYF. DNA for the CDR3: TGCGCCAGCAGCTTTGCGGGGACCCAAGAGACCCAGTACTTC.

This clonotype was seen repeatedly, ten times or more. The rearrangement joins TRBV27 to TRBJ2-1, with 10 bases lining up with TRBD2. Germline CDR1 and CDR2: MNHEY and SMNVEV (reference sequence). V gave up 2 bases and J gave up 10 bases; unmatched junction bases: 14. The CDR3 has 17 amino acids. The CDR3 spells CASSLIGSLAGEAEQFF. The CDR3 coding sequence is TGTGCCAGCAGTTTAATCGGTAGTCTAGCGGGGGAGGCGGAGCAGTTCTTC.